One and the same sample provided the 25 T cell receptor beta chains below, sequenced in a study of T cell repertoires in cytomegalovirus infection. TCRdb itself ran the reads through MiXCR, one entry per CDR3 protein. The table lists 90,000 to 120,000 distinct CDR3 sequences, 23% of them singletons. Sequenced: CD8+ T cells from PBMCs. The receptors originated from a human donor in good health (CMV status not recorded). Some clones in this sample may be carry-over from other donors' samples.

The table lists this clonotype with many counts. The gene calls are TRBV29-1 and TRBJ2-4, with D tentatively TRBD1 (6 bases). CDR3 size: 13 residues. Germline V gene sequence: CDR1 SQVTM, CDR2 ANQGSEA. V gave up 4 bases and J gave up 8 bases, with 15 bases separating them. The CDR3 sequence: CSVGSGVLDIQYF. The CDR3, as DNA: TGCAGCGTTGGGTCAGGGGTTTTAGACATTCAGTACTTC.

The sample holds many counts of this clonotype. The DNA of the CDR3 is TGTGCCTCAAAATCTTCCATGGGACCATATCCCGGGGATACGCAGTATTTT. This encodes CASKSSMGPYPGDTQYF. The rearrangement uses TRBV7-8 and TRBJ2-3; perhaps D is TRBD1 or TRBD2 (5 bases each). Germline V gene sequence: CDR1 SGHVS, CDR2 FQNEAQ. Trimming took off 11 bases at V and 6 bases at J, with 30 bases between the two ends. This CDR3 comprises 17 residues.

In regard to this clonotype: The final CDR3 position lacks the conserved phenylalanine or tryptophan, pointing to a likely read error. The chain uses TRBV7-8 and TRBJ2-3, with a weak D call TRBD2 (6 bases). The CDR3 contains 14 residues. Germline V lookup: CDR1 SGHVS, CDR2 FQNEAQ. The ends were cut back, 1 base at V and 5 bases at J, with 10 bases in the middle. CDR3 amino acids: CASSLGTIGDTQYI. Written as DNA, the CDR3 is TGTGCCAGCAGCTTAGGGACTATAGGAGATACGCAGTATATT.

This clonotype appeared a few times. This sequence joins TRBV28 and TRBJ2-7; 7 bases align to TRBD1. The V gene's germline CDR1 is MDHEN and CDR2 SYDVKM. The CDR3 runs 17 residues. V was clipped by 6 bases and J by 3 bases; unmatched bases: 17. The CDR3 region is CASSQNPTGEWNYEQYF. The CDR3 DNA reads as TGTGCCAGCAGCCAAAACCCAACAGGGGAATGGAACTACGAGCAGTACTTC.

The V call is TRBV2, the J call TRBJ2-7; D ambiguous. Germline V CDR1 and CDR2: SNHLY, FYNNEI. This CDR3 contains 12 residues. V was trimmed by 7 bases and J by 2 bases, leaving 9 bases between them. Here the CDR3 reads CASNWAAYEQYF. The CDR3 coding sequence is TGTGCCAGCAACTGGGCGGCCTACGAGCAGTACTTC.

This clonotype was observed at least ten times. The rearrangement links TRBV7-2 to TRBJ1-5; 7 bases fit TRBD1. Germline loops: CDR1 SGHTA, CDR2 FQGNSA. V trimming: 1 base; J trimming: 3 bases; junction bases outside the gene matches: 3. The CDR3 has 15 amino acids. This CDR3 reads CASSLGDSSNQPQHF. CDR3 nucleotide sequence: TGTGCCAGCAGCTTAGGGGACAGCTCCAATCAGCCCCAGCATTTT.

This clonotype was counted a few times. The V call is TRBV12-3 or TRBV12-4, the J call TRBJ2-1; 12 nucleotides match TRBD2. The CDR3 covers 21 residues. V was pared by 2 bases and J by 0 bases, with 14 bases of the junction left unmatched. In DNA, the CDR3 is TGTGCCAGCAGTTTACCGTCAGAGATCGGGACTAGCGGGTCCTCCTACAATGAGCAGTTCTTC. Its protein is CASSLPSEIGTSGSSYNEQFF.

This clonotype was seen a few times. The V call is TRBV7-3, the J call TRBJ2-1; 16 bases are a match to TRBD2. J was trimmed by 7 bases and V by 5 bases; bases with no gene match: 2. CDR1 SGHTA and CDR2 FQGTGA come from the germline V gene. This CDR3 spans 15 amino acids. DNA of the CDR3: TGTGCCAGCAGCGCGGGACTAGCGGGGGGGAATGAGCAGTTCTTC. This translates into CASSAGLAGGNEQFF.

This clonotype appeared a few times. This rearrangement joins TRBV4-2 to TRBJ2-3; 8 bases fit TRBD2. Trimming cost V 5 bases and J 2 bases; bases outside gene matches: 12. Germline V gene lookup returns CDR1 LGHNA and CDR2 YNFKEQ. The CDR3 loop spans 17 amino acids. DNA for the CDR3: TGTGCCAGCAGCTCTTGGGATAGCGGGGAGATCACAGATACGCAGTATTTT. Protein product: CASSSWDSGEITDTQYF.

The chain has TRBV7-9 and TRBJ2-7; the D call may be TRBD1 or TRBD2 (5 bases each). Germline-derived CDR1 and CDR2 are SEHNR and FQNEAQ (reference sequence). The CDR3 sequence is 12 residues long. The germline V and J ends were trimmed by 6 bases and 4 bases, with 10 bases remaining between them. The CDR3 DNA reads as TGTGCCAGCAGTAGGGACCTATACGAGCAGTACTTC. Residues: CASSRDLYEQYF.

This clonotype was seen a few times. V is TRBV19 and J is TRBJ1-6; perhaps TRBD1 as D (5 bases). In germline, CDR1 is LNHDA, CDR2 SQIVND (reference sequence). The CDR3 is 14 amino acids. Trimming pared 3 bases from V and 6 bases from J, leaving 9 bases between. The DNA for the CDR3 is TGTGCCAGTAGTATGGGAGGGGTTAATTCACCCCTCCACTTT. Translating it yields CASSMGGVNSPLHF.

The sample holds a few counts of this clonotype. The CDR3 coding sequence is TGTGCCAGCAGCTTAGATTCCAGCAGGAACTCCTACGAGCAGTACTTC. Translating it yields CASSLDSSRNSYEQYF. This sequence joins TRBV7-9 and TRBJ2-7; D gene unclear. This CDR3 has 16 residues. CDR1 and CDR2 from the germline V gene are SEHNR and FQNEAQ (reference sequence). Trimming removed 1 base at V and 0 bases at J, with 13 bases between.

The chain joins TRBV28 to TRBJ1-2, with TRBD1 as a possible D gene (5 bases). The V and J ends lost 8 bases and 6 bases respectively, with 28 bases between them. CDR3 length equals 17 residues. Germline-derived CDR1 and CDR2 are MDHEN and SYDVKM. The CDR3 region has the DNA TGTGCCAGCTTTTTTGATAAACTCAGTGGGACCCCCCATGGCTACACCTTC. Its translation: CASFFDKLSGTPHGYTF.

This clonotype was observed a few times. The rearrangement joins TRBV14 to TRBJ2-1; TRBD2 matches at 10 bases. Germline lookup yields CDR1 SGHDN and CDR2 FVKESK. The CDR3 is made up of 14 amino acids. With V trimmed by 4 bases and J by 13 bases, 10 bases remained unmatched. CDR3 sequence (DNA): TGTGCCAGCAGCCCCAGCGGGAGGGCTTGGGGTCAGTTCTTC. Its protein is CASSPSGRAWGQFF.

The chain has TRBV28 and TRBJ1-4; D is unclear. V lost 3 bases and J 4 bases, leaving 6 bases between the germline ends. This CDR3 spans 13 amino acids. The germline V gene has CDR1 MDHEN and CDR2 SYDVKM. The CDR3 coding sequence is TGTGCCAGCAGTTTTGCCCTTAATGAAAAACTGTTTTTT. Protein product: CASSFALNEKLFF.

The chain couples TRBV4-3 to TRBJ1-1; D uncertain. With 3 bases removed from V and 3 bases from J, the gap between germline ends came to 17 bases. The CDR3 has 16 amino acids. Germline-derived CDR1 and CDR2 are LGHNA and YSLEER. The CDR3 DNA sequence: TGCGCCAGCAGCCAGGGCGGAGTGGGGATAGACACTGAAGCTTTCTTT. This translates into CASSQGGVGIDTEAFF.

The chain joins TRBV28 to TRBJ2-7, with a possible D match to TRBD2 (6 bases). Trimming took off 5 bases at V and 3 bases at J, with 14 bases between the two ends. Germline-derived CDR1 and CDR2 are MDHEN and SYDVKM. CDR3 length: 14 amino acids. CDR3 loop: CASSGTGEFYEQYF. The CDR3 DNA is TGTGCCAGCAGTGGGACGGGGGAATTCTACGAGCAGTACTTC.

In DNA, the CDR3 is TGTGCCAGCAGGGAAGCGGGGGGGCCGGGGGCCGGGGAGCTGTTTTTT. It is translated as CASREAGGPGAGELFF. The chain links TRBV28 to TRBJ2-2; 10 bases map to TRBD2. The germline V gene encodes CDR1 MDHEN and CDR2 SYDVKM. The CDR3 runs to 16 residues. V gave up 6 bases and J gave up 6 bases; unmatched junction bases: 10.

V and J are TRBV4-3 and TRBJ2-2, with 8 positions matching TRBD1. The CDR3 runs 17 residues. Per germline, CDR1 LGHNA and CDR2 YSLEER. Germline trimming cut 0 bases from V and 5 bases from J; bases unmatched to any gene: 8. The CDR3 here is CASSQDNTGGLTGELFF. The CDR3 bases are TGCGCCAGCAGCCAAGATAATACAGGGGGGTTAACCGGGGAGCTGTTTTTT.

This clonotype was seen a handful of times. CDR3: CASSFKRPYPKGEQFF. The CDR3 coding sequence is TGTGCCAGCAGCTTTAAGCGGCCCTACCCAAAGGGTGAGCAGTTCTTC. The V call is TRBV5-6, the J call TRBJ2-1; D might be TRBD2 (5 bases). Germline CDR1 reads SGHDT; CDR2 reads YYEEEE. Between the trimmed V and J ends, which lost 2 bases and 9 bases, there was a span of 21 bases. The CDR3 is 16 residues long. The variable domain in full, completed from reference TRBV5-6 and TRBJ2-1, reads DAGVTQSPTHLIKTRGQQVTLRCSPKSGHDTVSWYQQALGQGPQFIFQYYEEEERQRGNFPDRFSGHQFPNYSSELNVNALLLGDSALYLCASSFKRPYPKGEQFFGPGTRLTVL.

This clonotype was observed at least ten times. This chain's CDR3 is CASSRTAGWGETQYF. In DNA, the CDR3 is TGTGCCAGCAGCCGGACAGCGGGATGGGGAGAGACCCAGTACTTC. The V and J genes are TRBV11-2 and TRBJ2-5, with D possibly being TRBD2 (7 bases). The CDR3 has 15 amino acids. CDR1 and CDR2 from the germline V gene are SGHAT and FQNNGV. V lost 5 bases to trimming and J lost 4 bases, with 17 bases between them.

This clonotype was detected ten times or more. The chain couples TRBV12-3 or TRBV12-4 to TRBJ1-5; 7 bases are a match to TRBD1. The CDR3 length is 15 residues. With 5 bases clipped from V and 2 bases from J, the junction kept 6 bases outside the gene matches. The CDR3 here is CASSVTGARNQPQHF. The CDR3 coding sequence is TGTGCCAGCAGTGTAACAGGGGCCCGCAATCAGCCCCAGCATTTT.

The chain recombines TRBV9 with TRBJ2-1; TRBD2 matches 8 bases. The CDR3 has 15 amino acids. Per germline, CDR1 SGDLS and CDR2 YYNGEE. V lost 0 bases, J lost 3 bases, and 2 bases stayed unmatched. CDR3 loop: CASSVDLAGYNEQFF. The CDR3 region has the DNA TGTGCCAGCAGCGTAGATCTAGCGGGCTACAATGAGCAGTTCTTC.

This clonotype has only a few counts. The chain employs TRBV7-9 and TRBJ2-7, with 7 positions matching TRBD2. V was pared by 1 base and J by 4 bases, with 7 bases of the junction left unmatched. The CDR3 has 15 residues. Looked up from germline, CDR1 is SEHNR and CDR2 is FQNEAQ (reference sequence). The CDR3 here is CASSLGGGGRYEQYF. The DNA for the CDR3 is TGTGCCAGCAGCTTAGGGGGGGGGGGACGGTACGAGCAGTACTTC.

The chain carries TRBV5-1 and TRBJ2-1; 8 bases line up with TRBD1. Per germline, CDR1 SGHRS and CDR2 YFSETQ. J lost 0 bases, V lost 0 bases, and 2 bases had no gene match. The CDR3 loop spans 16 amino acids. The CDR3, as DNA: TGCGCCAGCAGCTTGGCGGACAGGGTCTCCTACAATGAGCAGTTCTTC. Translation gives CASSLADRVSYNEQFF.